Presented here are 7 T cell receptor beta chains from one specimen sequenced in a study of identical twins. TCRdb fed the 5' RACE reads into MiXCR, producing one record per CDR3 protein. The repertoire includes approximately 240,000 distinct CDR3 sequences, 11% to 15% of them detected once, and about 9% sits in the top ten. The sequenced sample was memory (CD45RO+) T cells sorted from blood. Receptor source: a woman aged 18-29 years in good health.

This sequence joins TRBV7-9 and TRBJ2-7, with a weak D call TRBD2 (5 bases). V shed 2 bases and J shed 2 bases, with 10 bases lying between them. Germline values: CDR1 SEHNR, CDR2 FQNEAQ (reference sequence). The CDR3 contains 14 residues. Here the CDR3 DNA reads TGTGCCAGCAGCTTATTCAGCGGAACCTACGAGCAGTACTTC. Protein: CASSLFSGTYEQYF.

This clonotype has a handful of counts. V is TRBV20-1 and J is TRBJ2-1; 10 nucleotides line up with TRBD1. The V gene end was trimmed by 5 bases and the J gene end by 8 bases; junction bases not matched to a gene: 12. This CDR3 is 15 amino acids long. Germline CDR1 DFQATT, CDR2 SNEGSKA (reference sequence). The CDR3 coding sequence is TGCAGTGCTTTGCCCCGGGACAGGGGTTTAGATGAGCAGTTCTTC. Translating gives CSALPRDRGLDEQFF.

This chain connects TRBV11-2 to TRBJ1-3; D unclear. The CDR3 covers 14 residues. The V end was cut by 5 bases, the J end by 4 bases, with 12 bases between. Germline V gives CDR1 SGHAT, CDR2 FQNNGV. CDR3 nucleotide sequence: TGTGCCAGCAGCGCTATATTCGTAGGAAACACCATATATTTT. It is translated as CASSAIFVGNTIYF.

The chain links TRBV29-1 to TRBJ2-7; unclear D gene. CDR1 is SQVTM and CDR2 is ANQGSEA in the germline V gene. With 7 bases removed from V and 2 bases from J, the gap between germline ends came to 12 bases. The CDR3 spans 12 residues. CDR3 sequence: CSGGEATYEQYF. CDR3 nucleotide sequence: TGCAGCGGGGGTGAGGCGACCTACGAGCAGTACTTC.

V gene TRBV3-1 combines with J gene TRBJ1-4, with 7 nucleotides matching TRBD1. V was pared by 0 bases and J by 3 bases, with 10 bases of the junction left unmatched. Germline lookup yields CDR1 LGHDT and CDR2 YNNKEL (reference sequence). The CDR3 runs 18 residues. The CDR3 is CASSQDSGQGVPNEKLFF. The CDR3 nucleotides are TGTGCCAGCAGCCAAGATTCCGGGCAGGGGGTTCCTAATGAAAAACTGTTTTTT.

This clonotype was counted a few times. This sequence joins TRBV3-1 and TRBJ1-2, with a possible D match to TRBD1 (6 bases). V was trimmed by 11 bases and J by 6 bases, leaving 25 bases between them. The germline V gene has CDR1 LGHDT and CDR2 YNNKEL (reference sequence). The CDR3 totals 15 residues. Here the CDR3 DNA reads TGTGCCTCCAGCCAGGGGCAGGTGGTAGTCCATGGCTACACCTTC. Protein product: CASSQGQVVVHGYTF.

The CDR3 reads CASSLAGSLNQPQHF. The CDR3 nucleotides are TGTGCCAGCAGCTTAGCAGGGTCCCTCAATCAGCCCCAGCATTTT. The rearrangement links TRBV7-2 to TRBJ1-5; D call uncertain. Trimming left V 0 bases short and J 3 bases short, with 9 bases between. This CDR3 comprises 15 residues. Germline CDR1 and CDR2: SGHTA and FQGNSA.